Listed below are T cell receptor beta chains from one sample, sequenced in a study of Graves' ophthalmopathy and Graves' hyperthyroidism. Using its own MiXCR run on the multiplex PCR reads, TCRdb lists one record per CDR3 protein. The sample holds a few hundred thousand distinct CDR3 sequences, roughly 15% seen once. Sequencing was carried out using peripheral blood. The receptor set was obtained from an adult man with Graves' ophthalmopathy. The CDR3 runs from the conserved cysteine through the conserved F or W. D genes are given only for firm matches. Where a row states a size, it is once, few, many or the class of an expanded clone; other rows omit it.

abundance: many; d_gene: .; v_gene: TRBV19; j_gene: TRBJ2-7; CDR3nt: TGTGCCAGTAGTACCCGCGGAGGATTGAGCTCCTACGAGCAGTACTTC; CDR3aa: CASSTRGGLSSYEQYF
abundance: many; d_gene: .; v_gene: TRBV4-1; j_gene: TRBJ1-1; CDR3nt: TGCGCCAGCAGCCCCCACCGAGGGGGGCGGCCTGAAGCTTTCTTT; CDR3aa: CASSPHRGGRPEAFF
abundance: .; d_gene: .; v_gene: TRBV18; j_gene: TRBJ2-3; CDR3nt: TGTGCCAGCTCAACCCTAGAAACAGATACGCAGTATTTT; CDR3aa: CASSTLETDTQYF
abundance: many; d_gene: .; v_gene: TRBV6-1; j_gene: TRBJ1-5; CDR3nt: TGTGCCAGCAGTGAACGTTGGGGGGCTTCTGCTCAGCCCCAGCATTTT; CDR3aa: CASSERWGASAQPQHF
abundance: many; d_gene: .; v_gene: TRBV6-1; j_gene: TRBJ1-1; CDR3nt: TGTGCCAGCAGTCGTTCAGTTTCTGAAGCTTTCTTT; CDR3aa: CASSRSVSEAFF
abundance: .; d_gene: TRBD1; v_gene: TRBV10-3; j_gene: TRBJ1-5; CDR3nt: TGTGCCATCAGTCGGACAGGGAATCAGCCCCAGCATTTT; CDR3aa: CAISRTGNQPQHF
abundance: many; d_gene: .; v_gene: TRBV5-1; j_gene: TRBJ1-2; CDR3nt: TGCGCCAGCAGCTTGAGTGAATCCTATGGCTACACCTTC; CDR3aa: CASSLSESYGYTF
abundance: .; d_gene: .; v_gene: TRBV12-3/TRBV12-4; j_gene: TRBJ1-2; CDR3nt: TGTGCCAGCAGTTTCCGCGCAGTCACTAACTATGGCTACACCTTC; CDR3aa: CASSFRAVTNYGYTF
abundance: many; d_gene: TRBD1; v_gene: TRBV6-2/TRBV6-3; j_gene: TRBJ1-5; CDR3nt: TGTGCCAGCAGGTCGGGACAGGGGTATCAGCCCCAGCATTTT; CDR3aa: CASRSGQGYQPQHF
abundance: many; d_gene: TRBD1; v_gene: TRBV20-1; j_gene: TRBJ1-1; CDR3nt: TGCAGTGCTGAACGCGATGGGGACAGGGGCACTGAAGCTTTCTTT; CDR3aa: CSAERDGDRGTEAFF
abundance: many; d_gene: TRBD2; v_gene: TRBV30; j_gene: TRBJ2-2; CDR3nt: TGTGCCTGCCCCGTCGGGGGGGGGCCAATCGGGGAGCTGTTTTTT; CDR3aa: CACPVGGGPIGELFF
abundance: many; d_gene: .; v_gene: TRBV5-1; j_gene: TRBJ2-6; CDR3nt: TGCGCCAGCAGCTTGGAGCTCCTGGGGGCCAACGTCCTGACTTTC; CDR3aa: CASSLELLGANVLTF
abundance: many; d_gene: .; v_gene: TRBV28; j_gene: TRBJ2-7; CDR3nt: TGTGCCAGCACCGGGACCCCGAAGTACGAGCAGTACTTC; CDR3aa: CASTGTPKYEQYF
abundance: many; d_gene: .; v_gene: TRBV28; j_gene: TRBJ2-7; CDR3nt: TGTGCCAGCAGTCAGACCTCGACCTACGAGCAGTACTTC; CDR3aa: CASSQTSTYEQYF
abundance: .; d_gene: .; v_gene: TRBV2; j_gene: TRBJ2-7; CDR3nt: TGTGCCAGCAGTGAAGAGGGTTTCCACCAGAGTTACGAGCAGTACTTC; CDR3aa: CASSEEGFHQSYEQYF
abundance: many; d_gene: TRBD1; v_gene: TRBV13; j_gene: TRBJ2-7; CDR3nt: TGTGCCAGCAGCTTAGGCCGAACAGGGGGCGCAGAGGAGCAGTACTTC; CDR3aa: CASSLGRTGGAEEQYF
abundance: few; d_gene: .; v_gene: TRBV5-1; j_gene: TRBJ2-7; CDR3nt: TGCGCCAGCAGCCTCATCGGTATGAACGAGCAGTACTTC; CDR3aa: CASSLIGMNEQYF
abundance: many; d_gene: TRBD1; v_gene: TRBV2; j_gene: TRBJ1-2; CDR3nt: TGTGTCCTGGCGGGACAGGGGGCTCGGGACTATGGCTACACCTTC; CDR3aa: CVLAGQGARDYGYTF
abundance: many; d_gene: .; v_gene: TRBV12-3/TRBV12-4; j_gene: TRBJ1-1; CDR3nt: TGTGCCAGCAGCCGAAGCGGTGTTGAAGCTTTCTTT; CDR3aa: CASSRSGVEAFF
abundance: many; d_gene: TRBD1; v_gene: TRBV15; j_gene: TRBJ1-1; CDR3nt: TGTGCCACCAGCAGAGTCGGGACAGGGCGACTTGAAGCTTTCTTT; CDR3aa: CATSRVGTGRLEAFF
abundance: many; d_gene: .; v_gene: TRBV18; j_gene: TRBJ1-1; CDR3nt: TGTGCCAGCTCACCTCCCGGGGTTAAAGCTTTCTTT; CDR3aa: CASSPPGVKAFF
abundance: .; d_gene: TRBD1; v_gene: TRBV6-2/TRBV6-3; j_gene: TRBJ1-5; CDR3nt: TGTGCCAGCAGTTACTCCTCCTCGACAGGGGGTACCAATCAGCCCCAGCATTTT; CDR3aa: CASSYSSSTGGTNQPQHF
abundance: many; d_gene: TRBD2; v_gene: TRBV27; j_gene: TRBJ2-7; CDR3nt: TGTGCCAGCAGTACCGACCTACTAGCGAGCCTATACGAGCAGTACTTC; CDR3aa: CASSTDLLASLYEQYF
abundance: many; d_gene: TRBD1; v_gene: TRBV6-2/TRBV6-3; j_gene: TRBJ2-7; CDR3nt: TGTGCCAGCAGCGTACAGGGGGGATACGAGCAGTACTTC; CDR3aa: CASSVQGGYEQYF
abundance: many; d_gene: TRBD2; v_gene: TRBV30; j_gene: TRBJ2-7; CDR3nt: TGTGCCTGGACGCCTAGCGGGGAATACGAGCAGTACTTC; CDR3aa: CAWTPSGEYEQYF
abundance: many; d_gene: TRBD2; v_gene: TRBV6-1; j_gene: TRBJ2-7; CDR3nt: TGTGCCAGCAGTGGGCTGGTCGGGAGGGGCTCCTACGAGCAGTACTTC; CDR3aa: CASSGLVGRGSYEQYF
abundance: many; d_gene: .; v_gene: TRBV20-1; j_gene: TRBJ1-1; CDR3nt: TGCAGTGCTAGAGACACAGAGAACACTGAAGCTTTCTTT; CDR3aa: CSARDTENTEAFF
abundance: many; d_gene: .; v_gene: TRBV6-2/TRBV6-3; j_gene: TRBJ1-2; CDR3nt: TGTGCCAGCAGTTTTCAGGCTAACTATGGCTACACCTTC; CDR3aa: CASSFQANYGYTF
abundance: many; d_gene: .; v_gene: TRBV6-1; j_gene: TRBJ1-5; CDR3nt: TGTGCCAGCAGTGAAGCCAGCAATAGCAATCAGCCCCAGCATTTT; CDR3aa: CASSEASNSNQPQHF
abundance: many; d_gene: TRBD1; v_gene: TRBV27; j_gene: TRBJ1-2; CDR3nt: TGTGCCAGCAGTTTCAGCGACAGGGGGCGCGGCTACACCTTC; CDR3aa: CASSFSDRGRGYTF
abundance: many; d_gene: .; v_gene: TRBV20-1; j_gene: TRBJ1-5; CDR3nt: TGCAGTGCTAGAGAAGCCCACGGACGGAGTGGCAATCAGCCCCAGCATTTT; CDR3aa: CSAREAHGRSGNQPQHF
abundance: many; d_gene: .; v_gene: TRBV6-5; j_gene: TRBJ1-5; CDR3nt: TGTGCCAGCAGTTACTCGACGGTTAAGATCGATCAGCCCCAGCATTTT; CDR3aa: CASSYSTVKIDQPQHF
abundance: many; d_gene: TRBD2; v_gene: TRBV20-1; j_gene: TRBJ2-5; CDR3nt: TGCAGTGCTAGAGACAACGGGAGGCTCCAAGAGACCCAGTACTTC; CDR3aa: CSARDNGRLQETQYF
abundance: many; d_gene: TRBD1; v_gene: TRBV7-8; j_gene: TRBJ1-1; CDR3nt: TGTGCCAGCAGCTGGAGGGGACAGGGGAGAACTGAAGCTTTCTTT; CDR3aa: CASSWRGQGRTEAFF
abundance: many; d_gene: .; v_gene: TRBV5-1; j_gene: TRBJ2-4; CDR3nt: TGCGCCAGCAGCTTGGCTGGGGAGGAAAACATTCAGTACTTC; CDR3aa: CASSLAGEENIQYF